Shown below are 2 T cell receptor beta chains from a single sample sequenced in a study of T cell clonality in common variable immunodeficiency. Sequenced by immunoSEQ multiplex PCR; TCRdb stores in-frame clones only, minus some. The table lists roughly 55,000 clones, with no singletons. The sequencing input was peripheral blood mononuclear cells. The receptors stem from a person aged 18-70 years in good health.

This clone has at least ten counts. The read comes to an end 3 residues before the CDR3 does, leaving the germline J gene to fill in the end. The genes are TRBV9 and TRBJ2-1; tentatively, D is TRBD2 (6 bases). The CDR3 is 15 amino acids. The germline CDR1 and CDR2 sequences are SGDLS and YYNGEE. V dropped 4 bases and J dropped 0 bases, with 11 bases sitting between them. CDR3 in amino acids: CASSFGRGSYNEQFF. The CDR3 bases that were read are TGTGCCAGCAGCTTTGGGCGGGGCTCCTACAATGAG.

The table lists this clone with many counts. The read gets to within 3 residues of the CDR3 end, and the germline J gene fills in the rest. V and J are TRBV20-1 and TRBJ2-5; 8 bases are a match to TRBD2. CDR3 size: 14 residues. Germline CDR1 and CDR2: DFQATT and SNEGSKA (reference sequence). J gave up 4 bases and V 6 bases, and 10 bases lay outside the gene matches. The CDR3 spells CSAGRSGRRETQYF. The CDR3 DNA, read in part, is TGCAGTGCCGGCAGGAGCGGGAGACGAGAGACC.